This TCR beta chain was retrieved from a study of T cell repertoires in cytomegalovirus infection. From the reads, TCRdb called clonotypes with MiXCR, one entry per CDR3 protein. The sample contains tens of thousands of distinct CDR3 sequences, 20% to 25% of which appear only once. The CDR3 extends over 14 amino acids. Trimming took 6 bases from V and 0 from J, leaving 12 bases between them. CDR1 and CDR2 from the germline V gene are MDHEN and SYDVKM. To note about this clonotype: What it recognizes is unknown.

This clonotype originated in a human donor in good health (CMV status not recorded). Some clones in this sample may be carry-over from other donors' samples. This chain joins TRBV28 and TRBJ2-7; D could derive from TRBD1 or TRBD2 (5 bases each). Sequencing used CD8+ T cells from cultured PBMCs, obtained from culture after CMV antigen stimulation. The CDR3 spells CASSMRGISYEQYF. The CDR3 DNA reads as TGTGCCAGCAGCATGAGGGGCATCTCCTACGAGCAGTACTTC.